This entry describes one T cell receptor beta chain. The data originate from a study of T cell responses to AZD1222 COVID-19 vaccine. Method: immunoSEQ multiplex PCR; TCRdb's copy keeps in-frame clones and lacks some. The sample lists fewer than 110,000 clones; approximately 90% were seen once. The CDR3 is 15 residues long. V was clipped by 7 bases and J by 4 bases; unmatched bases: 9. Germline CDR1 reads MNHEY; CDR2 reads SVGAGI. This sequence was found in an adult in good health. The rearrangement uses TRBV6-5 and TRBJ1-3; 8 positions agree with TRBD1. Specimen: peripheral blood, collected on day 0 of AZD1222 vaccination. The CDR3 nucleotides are TGTGCCAGCACCCTTACAGGGGGATTAGGAAACACCATATATTTT. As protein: CASTLTGGLGNTIYF.